The 9 T cell receptor beta chains in this list originate from one sample, sequenced in a study of patients and donors after allogeneic stem cell transplantation. TCRdb reanalysed the RT-PCR reads using MiXCR and keeps one entry per CDR3 protein. The sample yields more than 850,000 distinct CDR3 sequences, roughly 18% seen once. The sequencing input was blood, either unsorted or a sorted T cell fraction (not recorded which). These receptors originate from a human donor who was either an allogeneic HSCT recipient or a stem cell or donor lymphocyte infusion donor (not recorded which). It is not recorded whose cells these are; they may come from a transplant donor.

The chain combines TRBV24-1 with TRBJ1-2; 8 nucleotides match TRBD1. CDR3 size: 14 residues. Germline CDR1 is KGHDR and CDR2 is SFDVKD. The V gene end was trimmed by 2 bases and the J gene end by 8 bases; junction bases not matched to a gene: 6. DNA of the CDR3: TGTGCCACCAGTGATTGGGGACAGGTGGGAGGCTACACCTTC. Residues: CATSDWGQVGGYTF.

J is TRBJ2-6 and V is TRBV7-2, with TRBD1 matching over 7 bases. Germline V CDR1 and CDR2: SGHTA, FQGNSA. The CDR3 runs 16 residues. V dropped 4 bases and J dropped 8; count of bases not matched to a gene: 11. In DNA, the CDR3 is TGTGCCAGCAGCTCCCTCACCCGACAGGGTTCCAACGTCCTGACTTTC. This codes for CASSSLTRQGSNVLTF. The full variable domain, completed using reference TRBV7-2 and TRBJ2-6, is GAGVSQSPSNKVTEKGKDVELRCDPISGHTALYWYRQSLGQGLEFLIYFQGNSAPDKSGLPSDRFSAERTGGSVSTLTIQRTQQEDSAVYLCASSSLTRQGSNVLTFGAGSRLTVL.

This clonotype was observed a handful of times. The chain carries TRBV10-2 and TRBJ1-6; 10 positions match TRBD1. The CDR3 runs to 17 residues. The V gene's germline CDR1 is WSHSY and CDR2 SAAADI. Losses at the gene ends were 6 bases for V and 0 bases for J; bases not matched to a gene: 5. The CDR3 region has the DNA TGCGCCAGCAGGCGGACAGGGGGATTCTCCTATAATTCACCCCTCCACTTT. The encoded protein is CASRRTGGFSYNSPLHF.

A few counts support this clonotype. The gene calls are TRBV9 and TRBJ1-1; D is possibly TRBD1 (5 bases). V was shortened by 3 bases and J by 11 bases, with 23 bases between the two germline ends. This CDR3 is built from 15 residues. Germline CDR1 SGDLS, CDR2 YYNGEE. CDR3 DNA: TGTGCCAGCAGCGCGTCAGGGTCCGAGGGATTATTTGCTTTCTTT. Translated, it gives CASSASGSEGLFAFF.

This clonotype appeared a few times. The V call is TRBV5-1, the J call TRBJ2-7; D is ambiguous. The CDR3 is made up of 15 amino acids. Deletions cut 0 bases from V and 3 bases from J, with 13 bases between. Germline V gives CDR1 SGHRS, CDR2 YFSETQ. The CDR3 loop is CASSLGGIGGYEQYF. The CDR3 DNA reads TGCGCCAGCAGCTTGGGTGGTATAGGCGGCTACGAGCAGTACTTC.

The chain is built from TRBV12-3 or TRBV12-4 and TRBJ2-2; D uncertain. V was clipped by 3 bases and J by 7 bases, with 15 bases between them. This CDR3 spans 15 amino acids. CDR3 sequence (DNA): TGTGCCAGCAGTTTCCAGGCCGCGGTTGGCGGGGAGCTGTTTTTT. Amino acid sequence: CASSFQAAVGGELFF.

This clonotype was detected only a few times. The genes are TRBV30 and TRBJ1-3; 7 nucleotides line up with TRBD1. CDR3 length: 20 amino acids. The germline V gene has CDR1 GTSNPN and CDR2 SVGIG (reference sequence). Losses at the gene ends were 2 bases for V and 1 base for J; bases not matched to a gene: 20. CDR3 DNA: TGTGCCTGGAGTCCACCGACAGGGCTGTGGCTAAGAGAATCTGGAAACACCATATATTTT. Translation gives CAWSPPTGLWLRESGNTIYF.

This clonotype has only a few counts. The DNA of the CDR3 is TGTGCCAGCAGCCAAGATAGCGGAACCTACGAGCAGTACTTC. Translated: CASSQDSGTYEQYF. The rearrangement uses TRBV3-1 and TRBJ2-7; tentative D call: TRBD2 (6 bases). The CDR3 extends over 14 amino acids. V was cut by 0 bases and J by 2 bases, with 8 bases left in between. Germline V gives CDR1 LGHDT, CDR2 YNNKEL (reference sequence).

This chain connects TRBV5-1 to TRBJ1-1; tentatively, D is TRBD1 (5 bases). The CDR3 extends over 13 amino acids. Germline lookup yields CDR1 SGHRS and CDR2 YFSETQ. V was cut by 4 bases and J by 7 bases, with 14 bases left in between. CDR3 protein: CASSREGYGEAFF. In DNA form, the CDR3 reads TGCGCCAGCAGCCGGGAGGGGTACGGTGAAGCTTTCTTT.